This T cell receptor beta chain was sequenced in a study of T cell responses to AZD1222 COVID-19 vaccine. Background on the study: The analysis combined second doses at about 4 or about 12 weeks. Study-wide results and limits: The study found vaccine-associated CD4 TCRs spanning spike, dominant at 160-218 and 743-854. Spike-specific TCR breadth and depth rose after two AZD1222 doses. Females outnumbered males among donors, who were mostly white British; clonal diversity was possibly underestimated.

Trimming at V came to 6 bases and at J to 0 bases, leaving 5 bases not matched to a gene. Germline CDR1 reads SEHNR; CDR2 reads FQNEAQ (reference sequence). This CDR3 is built from 17 residues. Notes on this clone: As yet, its antigen is unknown.

The repertoire was sequenced with immunoSEQ multiplex PCR; TCRdb's copy has only in-frame clones and lacks some. Of about 140,000 clones in the sample, roughly nine tenths are singletons; the top ten hold 2.9%. The clonotype was recovered from an adult in good health. The V call is TRBV7-9, the J call TRBJ2-2; 12 bases fit TRBD2. This material consisted of peripheral blood, taken on day 0 of AZD1222 vaccination. The CDR3 here is CASSPGLAGPNTGELFF. Written as DNA, the CDR3 is TGTGCCAGCAGTCCAGGACTAGCGGGACCGAACACCGGGGAGCTGTTTTTT.